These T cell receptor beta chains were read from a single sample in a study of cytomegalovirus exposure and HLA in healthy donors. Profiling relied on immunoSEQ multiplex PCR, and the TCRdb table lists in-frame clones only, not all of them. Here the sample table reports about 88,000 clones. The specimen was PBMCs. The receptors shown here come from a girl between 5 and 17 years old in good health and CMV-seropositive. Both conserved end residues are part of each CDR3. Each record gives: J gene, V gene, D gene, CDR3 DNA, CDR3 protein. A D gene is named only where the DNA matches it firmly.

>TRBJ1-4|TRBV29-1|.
TGCAGCGTTGAAGATAGGCAGGGAGGAGAAAAACTGTTTTTT
CSVEDRQGGEKLFF
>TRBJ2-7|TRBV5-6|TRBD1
TGTGCCAGCAGCTTGGGGACAGGGGTCTACGAGCAGTACTTC
CASSLGTGVYEQYF
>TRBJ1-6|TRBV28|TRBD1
TGTGCCAGCAGTCCCGGACAGGAGGATTCACCCCTCCACTTT
CASSPGQEDSPLHF
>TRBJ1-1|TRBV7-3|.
TGTGCCAGCAGCTTAGCTCCCGGCATTAGGGACATGAACACTGAAGCTTTCTTT
CASSLAPGIRDMNTEAFF
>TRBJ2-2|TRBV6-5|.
TGTGCCAGCAGTTACGGTTTTAGCGGGGAGCTGTTTTTT
CASSYGFSGELFF
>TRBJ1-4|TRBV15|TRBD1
TGTGCCACCAGCCTCCGGGACAGGGGAGGGGGAAAACTGTTTTTT
CATSLRDRGGGKLFF
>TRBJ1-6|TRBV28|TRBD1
TGTGCCAGCAGAGCACAGGGGGGCCGGAGCTCCTATAATTCACCCCTCCACTTT
CASRAQGGRSSYNSPLHF
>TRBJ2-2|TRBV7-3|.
TGTGCCAGCAGCTTAACCAGGGATACCGGGGAGCTGTTTTTT
CASSLTRDTGELFF
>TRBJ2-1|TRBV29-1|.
TGCAGCGTTGTAGACAATGAGCAGTTCTTC
CSVVDNEQFF
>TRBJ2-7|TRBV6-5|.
.
CASSSSGYEQYF
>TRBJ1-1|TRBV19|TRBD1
TGTGCCAGTAGGCAGGACAGGGGCTGGACTGAAGCTTTCTTT
CASRQDRGWTEAFF
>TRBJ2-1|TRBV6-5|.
TGTGCCAGCAGTTACATAAATGAGCAGTTCTTC
CASSYINEQFF
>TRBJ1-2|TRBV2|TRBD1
TGTGCCAGCAGACCGACAGGGGGCTTCTATGGCTACACCTTC
CASRPTGGFYGYTF
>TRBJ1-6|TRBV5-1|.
TGCGCCAGCAGCTTGTGGCCAGACTATAATTCACCCCTCCACTTT
CASSLWPDYNSPLHF
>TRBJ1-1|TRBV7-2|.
TGTGCCAGCAGCTTAGGGGCCGGGAACACTGAAGCTTTCTTT
CASSLGAGNTEAFF
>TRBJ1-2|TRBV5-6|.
TGTGCCAGCAGATTAAGGGCGGGAGGCCTCTATGGCTACACCTTC
CASRLRAGGLYGYTF
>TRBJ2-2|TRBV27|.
TGTGCCAGCAGCTTCGTAGGAGGGAGGACCGGGGAGCTGTTTTTT
CASSFVGGRTGELFF
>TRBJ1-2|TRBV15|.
TGTGCCACCAGCAGAGATTTCTCCGGGGGGCAGGGTGGCTACACCTTC
CATSRDFSGGQGGYTF
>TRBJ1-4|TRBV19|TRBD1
TGTGCCAGTAGTAATCCGGGACAGGGGTTAACTAATGAAAAACTGTTTTTT
CASSNPGQGLTNEKLFF
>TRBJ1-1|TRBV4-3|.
TGCGCCAGCAGCCAAGATCTTTACACTGAAGCTTTCTTT
CASSQDLYTEAFF
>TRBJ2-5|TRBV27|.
TGTGCCAGCCGAGGAGGGTACCTCTCGGAGACCCAGTACTTC
CASRGGYLSETQYF
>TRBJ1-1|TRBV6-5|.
TGTGCCAGCAGTTTAACCGGGACTAACACTGAAGCTTTCTTT
CASSLTGTNTEAFF
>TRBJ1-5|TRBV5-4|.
TGTGCCAGCAGCATCGAGGGTTTCAATCAGCCCCAGCATTTT
CASSIEGFNQPQHF
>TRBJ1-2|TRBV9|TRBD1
TGTGCCAGCAGCACCCGGGACAGGCCGGGGTACACCTTC
CASSTRDRPGYTF
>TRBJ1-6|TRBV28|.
TGTGCCAGCAGTTTCGCGGACAACATGACCCTCCACTTT
CASSFADNMTLHF
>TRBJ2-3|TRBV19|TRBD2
TGTGCCACCTCGAGCGGGGGGGGCACAGATACGCAGTATTTT
CATSSGGGTDTQYF
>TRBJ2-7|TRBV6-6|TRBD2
TGTGCCAGCAGTCTTAGCGGGGGGACAAACTACGAGCAGTACTTC
CASSLSGGTNYEQYF
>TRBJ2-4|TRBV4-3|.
TGCGCCAGCAGCCAATCTACGGGTATAAAAAACATTCAGTACTTC
CASSQSTGIKNIQYF
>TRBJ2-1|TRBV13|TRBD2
TGTGCCAGCAGCTCGCCCGGGACTAGTGGCAATGAGCAGTTCTTC
CASSSPGTSGNEQFF
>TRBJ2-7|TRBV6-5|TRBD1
TGTGCCAGCGAAAGGGGGCGGGAGCAGTACTTC
CASERGREQYF
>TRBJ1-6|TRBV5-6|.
TGTGCCAGCAGCCACAGGGTAGTGTCACCCCTCCACTTT
CASSHRVVSPLHF
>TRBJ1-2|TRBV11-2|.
TGTGCCAGCAGCTTAGGCAGTATGATTCGTGGCTACACCTTC
CASSLGSMIRGYTF
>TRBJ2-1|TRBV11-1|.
TGTGCCAGCAGCTTAGTGGGTTCGGGGTTTCCCTACAATGAGCAGTTCTTC
CASSLVGSGFPYNEQFF
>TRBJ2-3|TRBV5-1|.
TGCGCCAGCAGCTTGGGCGGGAAACCTAGCACAGATACGCAGTATTTT
CASSLGGKPSTDTQYF
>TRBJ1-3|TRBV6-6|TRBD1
TGTGCCAGCAGGATGGACAGGGGGCCCGGAAACACCATATATTTT
CASRMDRGPGNTIYF
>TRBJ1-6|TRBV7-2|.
TGTGCCAGCAGCTTTGACAGCTCCTATAATTCACCCCTCCACTTT
CASSFDSSYNSPLHF
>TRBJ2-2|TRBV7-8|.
TGTGCCAGCAGCCCGACAGATCCCAACACCGGGGAGCTGTTTTTT
CASSPTDPNTGELFF
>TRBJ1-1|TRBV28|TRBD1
TGTGCCACCAGGACAGGGAACACTGAAGCTTTCTTT
CATRTGNTEAFF
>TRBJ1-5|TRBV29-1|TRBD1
TGCAGCGTGCCGGGACAGGGGGCGATGAATCAGCCCCAGCATTTT
CSVPGQGAMNQPQHF
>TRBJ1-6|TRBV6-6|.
TGTGCCAGTACTAGCTCCTATAATTCACCCCTCCACTTT
CASTSSYNSPLHF
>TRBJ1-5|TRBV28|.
TGTGCCAGCACGCCGGGGGGCCGGCAGCCCCAGCATTTT
CASTPGGRQPQHF
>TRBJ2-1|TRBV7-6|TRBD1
TGTGCCAGCAGCTTATTCGGACAGGGGGCGCGATTCAATAATGAGCAGTTCTTC
CASSLFGQGARFNNEQFF
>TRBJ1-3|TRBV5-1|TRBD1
TGCGCCAGCAGCAAGGGACAGGCGGCTGGCTCTGGAAACACCATATATTTT
CASSKGQAAGSGNTIYF
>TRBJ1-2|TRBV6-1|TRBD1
TGTGCCAGCAGTGAAGCCGGGGACAGGGGGCATGGCTACACCTTC
CASSEAGDRGHGYTF
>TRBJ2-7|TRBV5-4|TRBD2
TGTGCCAGCAGCGACAGCGGGGGGGCCTACGAGCAGTACTTC
CASSDSGGAYEQYF
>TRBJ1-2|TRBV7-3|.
TGTGCCAGCAGGACGCCGGGACACCGCTATGGCTACACCTTC
CASRTPGHRYGYTF
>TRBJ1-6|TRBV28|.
TGTGCCACCTCGGGGGGTAACAGGGTTGATTCACCCCTCCACTTT
CATSGGNRVDSPLHF
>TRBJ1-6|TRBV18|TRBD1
TGTGCCAGCTCACCGACGACAGGGGGCCAGAATTCACCCCTCCACTTT
CASSPTTGGQNSPLHF
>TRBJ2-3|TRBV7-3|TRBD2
TGTGCCAGCAGCTCCAATGGACTAGTTGGAGATACGCAGTATTTT
CASSSNGLVGDTQYF
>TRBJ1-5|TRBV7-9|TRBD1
TGTGCCAGCAGCTGGGGACAGGACAATCAGCCCCAGCATTTT
CASSWGQDNQPQHF
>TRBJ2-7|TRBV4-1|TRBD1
TGCGCCAGCAGCCTTGGGACAGGGGGCGAGCAGTACTTC
CASSLGTGGEQYF
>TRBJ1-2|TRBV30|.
TGTGCCTGGAGTAAAACAGGTTTCTATGGCTACACCTTC
CAWSKTGFYGYTF
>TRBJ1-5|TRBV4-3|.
TGCGCCAGCAGCCAAGATCCAGGCCCCAATCAGCCCCAGCATTTT
CASSQDPGPNQPQHF
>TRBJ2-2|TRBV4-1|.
TGCGCCAGCAGCCAAGATCGGGGCACCGGGGAGCTGTTTTTT
CASSQDRGTGELFF
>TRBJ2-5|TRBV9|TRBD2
TGTGCCAGCAACCCAGGGACTAGGGAGGAGACCCAGTACTTC
CASNPGTREETQYF
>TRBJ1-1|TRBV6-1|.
TGTGCCAGCAGTGACCACAGCAGAGGGATCACTGAAGCTTTCTTT
CASSDHSRGITEAFF
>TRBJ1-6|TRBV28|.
TGTGCCAGCTTACCTGGGGGGAATTCACCCCTCCACTTT
CASLPGGNSPLHF
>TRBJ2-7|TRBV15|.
TGTGCCACCAGCAGAGGAGGGCTGGGGCAGTACTTC
CATSRGGLGQYF
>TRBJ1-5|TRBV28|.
TGTGCCAGCAGTTTGGAGGGCTTAGGGGATCAGCCCCAGCATTTT
CASSLEGLGDQPQHF
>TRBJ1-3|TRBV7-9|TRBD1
TGTGCCAGCGTCCCGACAGGGGGAGGACACTCTGGAAACACCATATATTTT
CASVPTGGGHSGNTIYF